This T cell receptor beta chain was identified during a study of blood T cell repertoires in COVID-19. Assay: immunoSEQ multiplex PCR; the TCRdb copy retains only in-frame clones and omits some. This sample has around 320,000 clones, with about 82% found just once. The junction had 10 bases not matched to a gene; V was cut back by 4 bases and J by 4 bases. This CDR3 comprises 17 residues. Germline CDR1 and CDR2: LNHDA and SQIVND (reference sequence). The J gene is TRBJ1-5, the V gene TRBV19, with TRBD1 identical over 10 bases. The sequence derives from a human donor in a cohort sampled during active COVID-19. The sample consisted of peripheral blood. CDR3 protein: CASSTLDRGRGNQPQHF. The CDR3 coding sequence is TGTGCCAGTAGTACGCTCGACAGGGGGCGCGGGAATCAGCCCCAGCATTTT.